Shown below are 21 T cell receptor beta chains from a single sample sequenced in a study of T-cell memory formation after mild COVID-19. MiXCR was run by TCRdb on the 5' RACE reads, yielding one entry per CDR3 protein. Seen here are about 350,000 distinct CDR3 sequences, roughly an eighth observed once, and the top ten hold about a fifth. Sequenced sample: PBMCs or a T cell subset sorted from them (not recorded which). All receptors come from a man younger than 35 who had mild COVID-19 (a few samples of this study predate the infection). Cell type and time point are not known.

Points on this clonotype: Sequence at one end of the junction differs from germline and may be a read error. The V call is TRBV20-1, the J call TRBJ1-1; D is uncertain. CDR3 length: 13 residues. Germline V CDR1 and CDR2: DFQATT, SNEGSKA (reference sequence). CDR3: CSARDHVNPEAFF. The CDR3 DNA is TGCAGTGCTAGAGATCACGTGAACCCTGAAGCTTTCTTT.

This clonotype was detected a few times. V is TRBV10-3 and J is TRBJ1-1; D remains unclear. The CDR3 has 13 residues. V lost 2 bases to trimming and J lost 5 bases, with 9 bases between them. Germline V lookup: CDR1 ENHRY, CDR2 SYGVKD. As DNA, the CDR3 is TGTGCCATCAGTGAGGCGGGTAAGACTGAAGCTTTCTTT. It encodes CAISEAGKTEAFF.

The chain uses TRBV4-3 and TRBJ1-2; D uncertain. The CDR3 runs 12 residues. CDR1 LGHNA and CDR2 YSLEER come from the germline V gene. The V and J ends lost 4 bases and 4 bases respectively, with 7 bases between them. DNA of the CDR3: TGCGCCAGCAGCCGTTCCGGCTATGGCTACACCTTC. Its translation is CASSRSGYGYTF.

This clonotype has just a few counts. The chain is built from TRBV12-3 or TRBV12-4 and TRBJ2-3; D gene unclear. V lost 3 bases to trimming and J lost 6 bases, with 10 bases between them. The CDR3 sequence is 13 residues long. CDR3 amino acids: CASSLLRADTQYF. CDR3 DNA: TGTGCCAGCAGTTTGTTAAGGGCCGATACGCAGTATTTT.

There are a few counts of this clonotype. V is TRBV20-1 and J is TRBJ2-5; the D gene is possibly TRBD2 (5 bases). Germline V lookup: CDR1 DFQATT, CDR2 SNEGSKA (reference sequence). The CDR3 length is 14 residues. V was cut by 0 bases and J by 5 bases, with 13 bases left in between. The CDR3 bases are TGCAGTGCTAGAGATCTTACGGGGTCGGAGACCCAGTACTTC. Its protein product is CSARDLTGSETQYF.

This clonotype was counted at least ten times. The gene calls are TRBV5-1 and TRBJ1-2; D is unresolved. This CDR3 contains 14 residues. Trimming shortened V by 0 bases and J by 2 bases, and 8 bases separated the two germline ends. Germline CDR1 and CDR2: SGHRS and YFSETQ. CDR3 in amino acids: CASSLGPGNYGYTF. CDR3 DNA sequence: TGCGCCAGCAGCTTGGGGCCAGGCAACTATGGCTACACCTTC.

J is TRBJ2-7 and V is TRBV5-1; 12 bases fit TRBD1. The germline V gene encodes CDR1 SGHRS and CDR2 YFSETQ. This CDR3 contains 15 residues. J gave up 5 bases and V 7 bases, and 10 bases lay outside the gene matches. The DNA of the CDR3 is TGCGCCAGCGGAACCGGGACAGGGGGCCGGAACGAGCAGTACTTC. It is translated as CASGTGTGGRNEQYF.

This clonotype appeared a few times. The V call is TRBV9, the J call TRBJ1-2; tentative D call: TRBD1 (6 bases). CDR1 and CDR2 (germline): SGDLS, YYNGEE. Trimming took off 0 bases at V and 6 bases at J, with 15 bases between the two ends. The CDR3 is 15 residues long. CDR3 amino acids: CASSVVDSPSHGYTF. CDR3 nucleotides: TGTGCCAGCAGCGTAGTGGACAGCCCATCTCATGGCTACACCTTC.

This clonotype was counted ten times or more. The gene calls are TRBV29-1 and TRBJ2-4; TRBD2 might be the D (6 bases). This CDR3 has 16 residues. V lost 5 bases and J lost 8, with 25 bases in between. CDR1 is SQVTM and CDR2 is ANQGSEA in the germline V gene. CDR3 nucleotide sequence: TGCAGCGTTTCCGGGGTCGGGAAACCTAGCGATGACATTCAGTACTTC. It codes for CSVSGVGKPSDDIQYF. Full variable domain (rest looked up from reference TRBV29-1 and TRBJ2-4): SAVISQKPSRDICQRGTSLTIQCQVDSQVTMMFWYRQQPGQSLTLIATANQGSEATYESGFVIDKFPISRPNLTFSTLTVSNMSPEDSSIYLCSVSGVGKPSDDIQYFGAGTRLSVL.

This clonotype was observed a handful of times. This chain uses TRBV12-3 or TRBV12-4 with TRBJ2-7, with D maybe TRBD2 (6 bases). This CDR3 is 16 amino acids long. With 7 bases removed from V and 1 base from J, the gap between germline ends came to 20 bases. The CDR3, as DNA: TGTGCCAGCACCCAGACCGGGACTCCGCGTTCCTACGAGCAGTACGTC. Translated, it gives CASTQTGTPRSYEQYV.

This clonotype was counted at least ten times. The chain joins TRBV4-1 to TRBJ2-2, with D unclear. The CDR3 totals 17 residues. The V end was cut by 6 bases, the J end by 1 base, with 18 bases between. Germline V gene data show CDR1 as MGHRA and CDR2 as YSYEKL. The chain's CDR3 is CASSLRQNLGNTGELFF. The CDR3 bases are TGCGCCAGCAGTCTTCGACAAAACCTAGGGAACACCGGGGAGCTGTTTTTT.

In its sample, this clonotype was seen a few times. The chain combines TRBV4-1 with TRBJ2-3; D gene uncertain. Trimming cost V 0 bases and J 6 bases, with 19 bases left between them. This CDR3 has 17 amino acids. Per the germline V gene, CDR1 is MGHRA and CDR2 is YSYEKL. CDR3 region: CASSQEAHSGREDTQYF. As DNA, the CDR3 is TGCGCCAGCAGCCAAGAGGCCCACTCCGGGCGCGAGGATACGCAGTATTTT.

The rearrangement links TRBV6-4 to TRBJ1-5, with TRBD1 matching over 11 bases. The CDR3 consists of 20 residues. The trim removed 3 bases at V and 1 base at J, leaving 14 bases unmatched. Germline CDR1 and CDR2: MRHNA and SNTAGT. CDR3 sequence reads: CASSEVAGTGGPKSNQPQHF. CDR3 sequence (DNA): TGTGCCAGCAGTGAAGTAGCCGGGACAGGGGGGCCGAAGAGCAATCAGCCCCAGCATTTT.

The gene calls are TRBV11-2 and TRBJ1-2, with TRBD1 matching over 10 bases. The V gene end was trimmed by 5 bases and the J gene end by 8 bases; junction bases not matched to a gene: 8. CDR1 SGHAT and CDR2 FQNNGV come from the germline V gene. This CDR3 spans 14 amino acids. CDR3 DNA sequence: TGTGCCAGCAGCACCACCGGGACAGGGGACGGCTACACCTTC. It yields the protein CASSTTGTGDGYTF.

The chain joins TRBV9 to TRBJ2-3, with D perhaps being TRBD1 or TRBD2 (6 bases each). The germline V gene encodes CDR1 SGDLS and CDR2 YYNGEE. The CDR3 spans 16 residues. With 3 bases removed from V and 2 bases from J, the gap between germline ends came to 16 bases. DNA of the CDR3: TGTGCCAGCAGCGCGGGGGACGGGACACTCACAGATACGCAGTATTTT. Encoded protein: CASSAGDGTLTDTQYF.

The CDR3 protein is CSVARRSGGSQETQYF. Written as DNA, the CDR3 is TGCAGCGTCGCACGGCGTAGCGGGGGGTCTCAAGAGACCCAGTACTTC. The V call is TRBV29-1, the J call TRBJ2-5, with TRBD2 matching over 10 bases. Germline V gene data show CDR1 as SQVTM and CDR2 as ANQGSEA. The junction had 12 bases not matched to a gene; V was cut back by 6 bases and J by 2 bases. The CDR3 runs to 16 residues.

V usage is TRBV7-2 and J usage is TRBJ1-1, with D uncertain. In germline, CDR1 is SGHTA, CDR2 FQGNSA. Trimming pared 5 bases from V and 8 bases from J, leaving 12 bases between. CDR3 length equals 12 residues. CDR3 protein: CASSGSRVEAFF. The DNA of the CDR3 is TGTGCCAGCAGCGGATCGAGGGTGGAAGCTTTCTTT.

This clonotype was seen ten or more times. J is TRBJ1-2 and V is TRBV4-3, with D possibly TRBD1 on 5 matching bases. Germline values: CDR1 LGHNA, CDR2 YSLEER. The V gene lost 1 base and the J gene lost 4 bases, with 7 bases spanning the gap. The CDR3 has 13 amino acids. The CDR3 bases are TGCGCCAGCAGCCAAGGACAGACCTATGGCTACACCTTC. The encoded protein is CASSQGQTYGYTF.

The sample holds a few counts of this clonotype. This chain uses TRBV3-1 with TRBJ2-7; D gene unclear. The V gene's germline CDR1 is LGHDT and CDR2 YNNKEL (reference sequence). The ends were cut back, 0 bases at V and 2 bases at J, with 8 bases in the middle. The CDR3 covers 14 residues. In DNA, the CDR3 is TGTGCCAGCAGCCAAGATATCACAGCCTACGAGCAGTACTTC. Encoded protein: CASSQDITAYEQYF.

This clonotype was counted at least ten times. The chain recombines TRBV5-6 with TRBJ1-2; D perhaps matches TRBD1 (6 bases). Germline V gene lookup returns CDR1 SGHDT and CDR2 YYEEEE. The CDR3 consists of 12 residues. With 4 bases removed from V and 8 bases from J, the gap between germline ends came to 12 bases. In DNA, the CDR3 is TGTGCCAGCAGCGCCACAGGGTACGGCTACACCTTC. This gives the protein CASSATGYGYTF.

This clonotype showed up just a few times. The CDR3 loop reads CASSSWVRDTEAFF. The DNA of the CDR3 is TGTGCCAGCAGTTCTTGGGTGAGGGACACTGAAGCTTTCTTT. The chain links TRBV28 to TRBJ1-1; no clear D. CDR1 and CDR2 from the germline V gene are MDHEN and SYDVKM. CDR3 length: 14 residues. The V gene lost 4 bases and the J gene lost 3 bases, with 12 bases spanning the gap.